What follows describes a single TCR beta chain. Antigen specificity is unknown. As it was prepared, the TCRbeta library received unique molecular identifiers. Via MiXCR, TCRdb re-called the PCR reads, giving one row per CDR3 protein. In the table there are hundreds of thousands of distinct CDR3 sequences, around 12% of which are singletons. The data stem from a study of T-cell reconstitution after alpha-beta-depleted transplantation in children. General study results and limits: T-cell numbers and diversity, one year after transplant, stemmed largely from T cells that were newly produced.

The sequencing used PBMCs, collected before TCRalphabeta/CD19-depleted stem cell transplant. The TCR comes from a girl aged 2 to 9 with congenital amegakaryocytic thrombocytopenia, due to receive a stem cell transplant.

The CDR3 loop is CASSLIRATNQPQHF. CDR3 bases: TGTGCCAGCAGCTTGATCAGGGCCACCAATCAGCCCCAGCATTTT. The chain uses TRBV28 and TRBJ1-5; D may be TRBD1 (5 bases). CDR3 length: 15 residues. Germline CDR1 is MDHEN and CDR2 is SYDVKM. The V end was cut by 6 bases, the J end by 3 bases, with 15 bases between.